This TCR beta chain was documented in a study of blood T cell repertoires in COVID-19. Study overall: Samples representing acute and convalescent COVID-19 were sourced from the United States, Italy and Spain. Nucleic acid was either cDNA or gDNA, and it came from T cells, B-cell-depleted T cells, or PBMCs.

In the original workflow: From reference gene primer amplification, estimates of nucleated cell counts were derived. Generated by immunoSEQ multiplex PCR, the TCRdb table keeps only in-frame clones and is missing some. V and J calls plus clone size are reproduced from that table; the DNA served to infer D and trimming. The sample carries roughly 90,000 clones, roughly 90% recorded once. V dropped 8 bases and J dropped 0 bases, with 13 bases sitting between them. Germline CDR1 SQVTM, CDR2 ANQGSEA. The CDR3 has 13 amino acids. The V call is TRBV29-1, the J call TRBJ1-1; D remains ambiguous. The specimen was peripheral blood. The TCR originated in a human donor with active COVID-19. The donor label of this sample is uncertain. The CDR3 here is CSTQPGMNTEAFF. DNA of the CDR3: TGCAGCACACAGCCGGGGATGAACACTGAAGCTTTCTTT.